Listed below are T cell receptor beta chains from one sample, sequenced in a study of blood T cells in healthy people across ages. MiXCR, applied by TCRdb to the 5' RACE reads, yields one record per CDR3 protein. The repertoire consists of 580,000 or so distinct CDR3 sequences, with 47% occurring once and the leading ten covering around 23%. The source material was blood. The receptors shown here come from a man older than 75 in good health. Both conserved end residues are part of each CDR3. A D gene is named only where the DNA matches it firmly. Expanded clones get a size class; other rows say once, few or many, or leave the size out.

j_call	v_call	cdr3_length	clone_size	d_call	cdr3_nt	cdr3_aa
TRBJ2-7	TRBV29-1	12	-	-	TGCAGCGTCTCGGACAGCTCCTACGAGCAGTACTTC	CSVSDSSYEQYF
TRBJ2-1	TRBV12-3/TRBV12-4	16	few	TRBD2	TGTGCCAGCAGGCCGACTAGCGGGGGGCCGTACAATGAGCAGTTCTTC	CASRPTSGGPYNEQFF
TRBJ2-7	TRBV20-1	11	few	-	TGCAGTGCAGGGACCGGCTACGAGCAGTACTTC	CSAGTGYEQYF
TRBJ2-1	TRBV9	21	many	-	TGTGCCAGCAGCGTAGGATCCGTTGTTTTCCGGCAGGCATTCTCCTACAATGAGCAGTTCTTC	CASSVGSVVFRQAFSYNEQFF
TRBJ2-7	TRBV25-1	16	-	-	TGTGCCAGCAGTGACCCCTACGACAGTTCTGGCTACGAGCAGTACTTC	CASSDPYDSSGYEQYF
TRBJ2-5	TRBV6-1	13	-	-	TGTGCCAGCACCTTAGGGACACCAGAGACCCAGTACTTC	CASTLGTPETQYF
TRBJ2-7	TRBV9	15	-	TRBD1	TGTGCCAGCAGCACCGGGCCAGGGGGCGAAGACGAGCAGTACTTC	CASSTGPGGEDEQYF
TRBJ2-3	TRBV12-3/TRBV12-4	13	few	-	TGTGCCAGCAGTTTAAGGGTGGTAGATACGCAGTATTTT	CASSLRVVDTQYF
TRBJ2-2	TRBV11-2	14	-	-	TGTGCCAGCAGCTTGAGGGGGGCTATCGGGGAGCTGTTTTTT	CASSLRGAIGELFF
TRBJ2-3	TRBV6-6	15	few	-	TGTGCCAGCAGTTACGGGTTCCCGAGCACAGATACGCAGTATTTT	CASSYGFPSTDTQYF
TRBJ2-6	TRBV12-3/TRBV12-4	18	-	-	TGTGCCAGCAGTCCCGACAAGGGACGGCACTCTGGGGCCAACGTCCTGACTTTC	CASSPDKGRHSGANVLTF
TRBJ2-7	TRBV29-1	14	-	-	TGCAGCGTGAGAAGCAGGGCGGGGAACTACGAGCAGTACTTC	CSVRSRAGNYEQYF
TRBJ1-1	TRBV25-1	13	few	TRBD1	TGTGCCAGCAGGGGGACAGGCAGCACTGAAGCTTTCTTT	CASRGTGSTEAFF
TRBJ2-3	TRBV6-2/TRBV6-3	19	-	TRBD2	TGTGCCAGCAGTTACTTCTTCGACCTACTAGCGGGAGATGCAGATACGCAGTATTTT	CASSYFFDLLAGDADTQYF
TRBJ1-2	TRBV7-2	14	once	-	TGTGCCAGCAGCACCCTTTTTGGGGGGTTTGGCTACACCTTC	CASSTLFGGFGYTF
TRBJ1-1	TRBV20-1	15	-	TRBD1	TGCAGTGCTAGAGATTGGACAGGGTTGAACACTGAAGCTTTCTTT	CSARDWTGLNTEAFF
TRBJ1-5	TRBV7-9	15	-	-	TGTGCCAGCAGCTTTGGAGGGCTTAGCAATCAGCCCCAGCATTTT	CASSFGGLSNQPQHF
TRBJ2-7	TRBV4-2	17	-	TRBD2	TGTGCCAGCAGCGGGCAAGTAGGGGCGGGAGGCATCTACGAGCAGTACTTC	CASSGQVGAGGIYEQYF
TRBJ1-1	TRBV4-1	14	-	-	TGCGCCAGCAGCCAAGGGATTTTGGACACTGAAGCTTTCTTT	CASSQGILDTEAFF
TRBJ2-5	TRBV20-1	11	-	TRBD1	TGCAGTGGACAGGGTGGAGGGACCCAGTACTTC	CSGQGGGTQYF
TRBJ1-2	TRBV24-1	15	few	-	TGTGCCACCAGTGGTCCGGACAGTAATCCCTATGGCTACACCTTC	CATSGPDSNPYGYTF
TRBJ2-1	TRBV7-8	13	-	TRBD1	TGTGCCAGCTTCCGGGACAGGACTAATGAGCAGTTCTTC	CASFRDRTNEQFF
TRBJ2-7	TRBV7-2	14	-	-	TGTGCCAGCCGATTGGGACGGAGCTCCTACGAGCAGTACTTC	CASRLGRSSYEQYF
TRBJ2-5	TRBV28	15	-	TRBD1	TGTGCCAGCAGCACCCGGACAGGGGGAGAAGAGACCCAGTACTTC	CASSTRTGGEETQYF
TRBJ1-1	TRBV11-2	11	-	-	TGTGCCAGCAGCTTAGACAGGAAAGCTTTCTTT	CASSLDRKAFF
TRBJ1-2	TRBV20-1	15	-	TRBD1	TGCAGTGCGGCTAAAGGGACAGGGAAGAACTGTGGCTACACCTTC	CSAAKGTGKNCGYTF
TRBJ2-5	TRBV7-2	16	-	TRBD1	TGTGCCAGCGGCCTCGGGACAGGGTACTCACAAGAGACCCAGTACTTC	CASGLGTGYSQETQYF
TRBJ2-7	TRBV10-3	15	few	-	TGTGCCATCAGTGAAACGGGGGACAGAGCCTACGAGCAGTACTTC	CAISETGDRAYEQYF
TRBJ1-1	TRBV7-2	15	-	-	TGTGCCAGCAGCCTGGGCCGGGGCATGGGGACTGAAGCTTTCTTT	CASSLGRGMGTEAFF
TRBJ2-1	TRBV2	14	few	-	TGTGCCAGCTTCATCTTCGGACTCAACAATGAGCAGTTCTTC	CASFIFGLNNEQFF
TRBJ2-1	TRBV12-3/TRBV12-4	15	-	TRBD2	TGTACCAGCAGCTGGACTAGCGGGAGGTACAATGAGCAGTTCTTC	CTSSWTSGRYNEQFF
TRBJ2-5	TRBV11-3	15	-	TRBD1	TGTGCCAGCAGCTTGGGGACAGGTCCTAAAGAGACCCAGTACTTC	CASSLGTGPKETQYF
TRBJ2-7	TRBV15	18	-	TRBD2	TGTGCCACCAGCAGAGCGGGACTAGCGGGACTATCCTCCTACGAGCAGTACTTC	CATSRAGLAGLSSYEQYF
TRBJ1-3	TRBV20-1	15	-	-	TGCAGTGCTGGACGGGACGGTGCGGCCGGAAACATCATATATTTT	CSAGRDGAAGNIIYF
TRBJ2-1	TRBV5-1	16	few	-	TGCGCCAGCAGCTTGGCGCCGGGACTCTCCTACAATGAGCAGTTCTTC	CASSLAPGLSYNEQFF
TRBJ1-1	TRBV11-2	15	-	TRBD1	TGTGCCAGCAGCTCCTGGACAGGGGGGGAAGGTGAAGCTTTCTTT	CASSSWTGGEGEAFF
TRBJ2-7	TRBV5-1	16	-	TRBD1	TGCGCCAGCAGCTGGGGCCCTACCGGACAGGGCTACGAGCAGTACTTC	CASSWGPTGQGYEQYF
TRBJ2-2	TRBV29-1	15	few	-	TGCAGCGTTTTCAGCCAGGGTCCCAACACCGGGGAGCTGTTTTTT	CSVFSQGPNTGELFF
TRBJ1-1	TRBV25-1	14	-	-	TGTGCCAGTTCTCCGGCAGGGTTCTCCACTGAAGCTTTCTTT	CASSPAGFSTEAFF
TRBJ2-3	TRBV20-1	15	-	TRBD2	TGCAGTGCTGTTATGGGAGGGCGAGGCACAGATACGCAGTATTTT	CSAVMGGRGTDTQYF
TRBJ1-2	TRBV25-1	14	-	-	TGTGCCAGCAGTGAATCCCTCGGGATCTATGGCTACACCTTC	CASSESLGIYGYTF
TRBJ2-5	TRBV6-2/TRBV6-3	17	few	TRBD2	TGTGCCAGCAGTTACTCGCATAGCGGGGCCTACCAAGAGACCCAGTACTTC	CASSYSHSGAYQETQYF
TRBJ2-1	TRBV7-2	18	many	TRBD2	TGTGCCAGCAGCCCTGGACTAGCGGGAGTTGGCTACTACAATGAGCAGTTCTTC	CASSPGLAGVGYYNEQFF
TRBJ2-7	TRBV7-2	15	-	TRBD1	TGTGCCAGCAGCACCTCGACAGGGGTCTCCTACGAGCAGTACTTC	CASSTSTGVSYEQYF
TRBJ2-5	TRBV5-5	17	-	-	TGTGCCAGCAGCTCACCTGCGGGGGCAGGTCTTCAAGAGACCCAGTACTTC	CASSSPAGAGLQETQYF
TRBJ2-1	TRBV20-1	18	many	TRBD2	TGCAGTGCTAGGGCGCGGCTAGCGGGAGTGTTAGTGTACAATGAGCAGTTCTTC	CSARARLAGVLVYNEQFF
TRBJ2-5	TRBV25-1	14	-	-	TGTGCCAGCAGTGAACCGGGGGAGAGGGAGACCCAGTACTTC	CASSEPGERETQYF
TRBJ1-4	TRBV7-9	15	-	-	TGTGCCAGCAGCTACCTTAGTGCAACTAATGAAAAACTGTTTTTT	CASSYLSATNEKLFF
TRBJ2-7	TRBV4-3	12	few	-	TGCGCCAGCAGCCAAGACACGGGACCCCAGTACTTC	CASSQDTGPQYF
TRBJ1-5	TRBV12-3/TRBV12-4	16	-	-	TGTGCCAGCAGTTGGGACCAGGGTTCTGGCAATCAGCCCCAGCATTTT	CASSWDQGSGNQPQHF
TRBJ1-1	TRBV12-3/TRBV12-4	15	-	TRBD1	TGTGCCAGTAGTTCACCGGGACAGGGTCGGCCTGAAGCTTTCTTT	CASSSPGQGRPEAFF
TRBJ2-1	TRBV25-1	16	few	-	TGTGCCAGCAGTGAACCCACTGCGGTATCCTACAATGAGCAGTTCTTC	CASSEPTAVSYNEQFF
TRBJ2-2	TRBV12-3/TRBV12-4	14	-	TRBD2	TGTGCCAGCAGGCCCGGGACTAGCTCCGGGGAGCTGTTTTTT	CASRPGTSSGELFF
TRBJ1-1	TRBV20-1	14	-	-	TGCAGTGCCCCAAGGGCAGGGTTGAGCACTGAAGCTTTCTTT	CSAPRAGLSTEAFF
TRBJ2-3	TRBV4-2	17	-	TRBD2	TGTGCCAGCAGCCCTCGACTAGCGGGACTCGACACAGATACGCAGTATTTT	CASSPRLAGLDTDTQYF
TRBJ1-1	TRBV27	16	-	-	TGTGCCAGCAGTTTATTTGGTGGTTGGGGAAACACTGGAGCTTTCTTT	CASSLFGGWGNTGAFF
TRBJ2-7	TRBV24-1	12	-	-	TGTGCCATTCGGAAGCCGTGCTACGAGCAGTACTTC	CAIRKPCYEQYF
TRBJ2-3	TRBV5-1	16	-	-	TGCGCCAGCAGCTTGGGGGGGGGACAGTCCACAGATACGCAGTATTTT	CASSLGGGQSTDTQYF
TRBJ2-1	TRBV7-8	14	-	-	TGTGCCAGCAGCTTAGTGTCGACCGACAATGAGCAGTTCTTC	CASSLVSTDNEQFF
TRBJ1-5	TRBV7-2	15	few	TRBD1	TGTGCCAGCAGCTTAGTACAGGGGAGCAATCAGCCCCAGCATTTT	CASSLVQGSNQPQHF